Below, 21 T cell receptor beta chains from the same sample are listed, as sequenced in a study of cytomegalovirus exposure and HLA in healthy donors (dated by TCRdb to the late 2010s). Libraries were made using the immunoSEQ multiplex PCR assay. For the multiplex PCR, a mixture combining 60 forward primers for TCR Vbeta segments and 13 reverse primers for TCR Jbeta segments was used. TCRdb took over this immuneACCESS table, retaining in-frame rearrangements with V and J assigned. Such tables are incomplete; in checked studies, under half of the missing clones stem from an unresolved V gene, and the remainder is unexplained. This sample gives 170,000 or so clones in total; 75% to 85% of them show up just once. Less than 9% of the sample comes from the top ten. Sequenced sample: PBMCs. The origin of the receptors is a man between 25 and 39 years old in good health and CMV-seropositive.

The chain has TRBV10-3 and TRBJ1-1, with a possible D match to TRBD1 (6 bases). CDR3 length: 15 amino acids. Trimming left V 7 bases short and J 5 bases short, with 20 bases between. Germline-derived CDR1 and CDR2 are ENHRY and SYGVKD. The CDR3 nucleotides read TGTGCCATCAACCCTGGGGGGGCAGGGATGACTGAAGCTTTCTTT. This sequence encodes CAINPGGAGMTEAFF.

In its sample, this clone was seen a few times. CDR3 in DNA: TGTGCCAGTAGTCCCATGGGGGGACTAGCGGGAGGAGATACGCAGTATTTT. Protein product: CASSPMGGLAGGDTQYF. The genes are TRBV19 and TRBJ2-3; 15 bases line up with TRBD2. Germline V CDR1 and CDR2: LNHDA, SQIVND (reference sequence). The length of the CDR3 is 17 residues. V shed 5 bases and J 5 bases; nucleotides not matched to a gene: 8.

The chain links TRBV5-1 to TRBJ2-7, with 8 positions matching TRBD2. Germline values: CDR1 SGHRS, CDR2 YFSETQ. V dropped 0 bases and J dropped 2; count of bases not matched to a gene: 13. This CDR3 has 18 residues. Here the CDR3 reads CASSLGIGLAGNAYEQYF. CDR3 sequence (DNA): TGCGCCAGCAGCTTGGGGATTGGCCTAGCGGGCAACGCCTACGAGCAGTACTTC.

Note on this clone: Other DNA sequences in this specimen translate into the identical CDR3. The DNA of the CDR3 is TGCAGCGTGAAAGGACTAGCGGGGGGGCCGATCGATGAGCAGTTCTTC. It yields the protein CSVKGLAGGPIDEQFF. The genes are TRBV29-1 and TRBJ2-1, with 15 bases identical to TRBD2. V gave up 6 bases and J gave up 8 bases; unmatched junction bases: 11. The germline V gene encodes CDR1 SQVTM and CDR2 ANQGSEA. This CDR3 has 16 residues.

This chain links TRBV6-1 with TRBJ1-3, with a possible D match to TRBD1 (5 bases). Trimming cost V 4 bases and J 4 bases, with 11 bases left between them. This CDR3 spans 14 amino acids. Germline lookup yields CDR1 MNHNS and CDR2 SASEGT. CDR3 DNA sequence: TGTGCCAGCAGTGTCGGCAGGGCCGGAAACACCATATATTTT. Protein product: CASSVGRAGNTIYF.

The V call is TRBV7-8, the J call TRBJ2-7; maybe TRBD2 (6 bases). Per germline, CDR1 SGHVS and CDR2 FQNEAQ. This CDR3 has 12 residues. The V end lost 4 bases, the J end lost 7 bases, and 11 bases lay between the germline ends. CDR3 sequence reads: CASSSIREEQYF. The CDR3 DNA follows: TGTGCCAGCAGCTCCATCCGGGAGGAGCAGTACTTC.

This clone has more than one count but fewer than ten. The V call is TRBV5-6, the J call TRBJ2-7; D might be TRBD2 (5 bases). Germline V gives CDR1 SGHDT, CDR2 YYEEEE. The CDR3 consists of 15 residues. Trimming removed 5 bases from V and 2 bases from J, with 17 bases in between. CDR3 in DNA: TGTGCCAGCAGACAAAGTGGCTGGGAGACCTACGAGCAGTACTTC. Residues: CASRQSGWETYEQYF.

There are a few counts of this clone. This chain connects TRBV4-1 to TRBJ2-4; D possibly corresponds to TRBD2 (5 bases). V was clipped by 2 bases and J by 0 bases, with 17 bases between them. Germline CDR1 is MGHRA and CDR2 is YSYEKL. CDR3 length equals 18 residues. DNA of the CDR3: TGCGCCAGCAGCCAACCCCAAGGTAGCGTCGCAGCCAAAAACATTCAGTACTTC. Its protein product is CASSQPQGSVAAKNIQYF.

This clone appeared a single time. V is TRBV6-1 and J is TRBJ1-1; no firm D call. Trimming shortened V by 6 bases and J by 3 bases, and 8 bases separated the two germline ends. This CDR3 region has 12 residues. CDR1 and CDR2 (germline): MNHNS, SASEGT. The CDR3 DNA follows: TGTGCCAGCAGGGGCAGTTACACTGAAGCTTTCTTT. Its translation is CASRGSYTEAFF.

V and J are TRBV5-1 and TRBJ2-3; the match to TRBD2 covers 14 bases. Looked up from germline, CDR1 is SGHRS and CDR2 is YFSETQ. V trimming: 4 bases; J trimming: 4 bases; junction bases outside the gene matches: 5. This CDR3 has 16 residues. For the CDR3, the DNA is TGCGCCAGCAGCCAGGGACTAGCGGGAGAGGCAGATACGCAGTATTTT. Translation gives CASSQGLAGEADTQYF.

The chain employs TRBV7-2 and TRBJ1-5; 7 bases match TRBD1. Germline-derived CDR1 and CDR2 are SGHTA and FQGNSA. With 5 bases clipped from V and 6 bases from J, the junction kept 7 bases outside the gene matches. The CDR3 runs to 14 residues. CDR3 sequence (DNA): TGTGCCAGCAGCGCAGGAGACAGGGCTCAGCCCCAGCATTTT. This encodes CASSAGDRAQPQHF. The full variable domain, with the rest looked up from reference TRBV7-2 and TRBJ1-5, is GAGVSQSPSNKVTEKGKDVELRCDPISGHTALYWYRQSLGQGLEFLIYFQGNSAPDKSGLPSDRFSAERTGGSVSTLTIQRTQQEDSAVYLCASSAGDRAQPQHFGDGTRLSIL.

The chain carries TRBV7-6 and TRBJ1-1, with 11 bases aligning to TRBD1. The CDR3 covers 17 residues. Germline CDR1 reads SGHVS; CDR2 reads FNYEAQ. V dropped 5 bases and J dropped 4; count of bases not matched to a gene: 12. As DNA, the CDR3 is TGTGCCAGCAGCGCTCGGAACCATGGACAGGGGGCCACTGAAGCTTTCTTT. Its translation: CASSARNHGQGATEAFF. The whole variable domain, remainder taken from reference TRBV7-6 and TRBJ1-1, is GAGVSQSPRYKVTKRGQDVALRCDPISGHVSLYWYRQALGQGPEFLTYFNYEAQQDKSGLPNDRFSAERPEGSISTLTIQRTEQRDSAMYRCASSARNHGQGATEAFFGQGTRLTVV.

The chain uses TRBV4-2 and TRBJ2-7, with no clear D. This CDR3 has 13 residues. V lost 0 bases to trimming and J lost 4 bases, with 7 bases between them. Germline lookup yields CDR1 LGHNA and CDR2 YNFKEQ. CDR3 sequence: CASSQDWAYEQYF. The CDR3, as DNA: TGTGCCAGCAGCCAAGATTGGGCTTACGAGCAGTACTTC.

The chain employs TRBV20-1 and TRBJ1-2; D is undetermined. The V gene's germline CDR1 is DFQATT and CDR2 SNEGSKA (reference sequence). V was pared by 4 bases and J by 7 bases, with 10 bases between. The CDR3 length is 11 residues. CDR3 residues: CSATAGIGYTF. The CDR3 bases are TGCAGTGCTACCGCGGGGATTGGCTACACCTTC.

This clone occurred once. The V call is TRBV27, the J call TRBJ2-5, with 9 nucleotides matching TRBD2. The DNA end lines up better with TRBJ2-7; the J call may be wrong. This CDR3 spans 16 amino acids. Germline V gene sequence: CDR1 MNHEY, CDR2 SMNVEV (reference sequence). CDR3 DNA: TGTGCCAGCAGTTTATCGGCGGGAGGGTCCCTTTACGAGCAGTACTTC. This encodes CASSLSAGGSLYEQYF.

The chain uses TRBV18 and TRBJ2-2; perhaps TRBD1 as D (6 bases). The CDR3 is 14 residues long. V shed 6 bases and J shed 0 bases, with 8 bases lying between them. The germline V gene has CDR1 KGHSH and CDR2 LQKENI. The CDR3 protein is CASSGASNTGELFF. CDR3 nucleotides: TGTGCCAGCTCGGGGGCCTCGAACACCGGGGAGCTGTTTTTT.

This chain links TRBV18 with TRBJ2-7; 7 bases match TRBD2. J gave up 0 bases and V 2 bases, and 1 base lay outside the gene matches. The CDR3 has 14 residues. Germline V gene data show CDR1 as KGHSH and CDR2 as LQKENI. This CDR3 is CASSPGTTSYEQYF. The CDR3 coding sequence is TGTGCCAGCTCACCAGGGACTACCTCCTACGAGCAGTACTTC. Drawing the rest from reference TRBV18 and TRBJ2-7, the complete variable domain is NAGVMQNPRHLVRRRGQEARLRCSPMKGHSHVYWYRQLPEEGLKFMVYLQKENIIDESGMPKERFSAEFPKEGPSILRIQQVVRGDSAAYFCASSPGTTSYEQYFGPGTRLTVT.

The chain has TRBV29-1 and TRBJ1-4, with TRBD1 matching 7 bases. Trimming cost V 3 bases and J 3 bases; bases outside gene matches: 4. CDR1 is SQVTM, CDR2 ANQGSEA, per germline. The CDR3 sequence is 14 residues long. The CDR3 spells CSVEEGASNEKLFF. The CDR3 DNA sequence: TGCAGCGTTGAGGAGGGGGCTTCTAATGAAAAACTGTTTTTT.

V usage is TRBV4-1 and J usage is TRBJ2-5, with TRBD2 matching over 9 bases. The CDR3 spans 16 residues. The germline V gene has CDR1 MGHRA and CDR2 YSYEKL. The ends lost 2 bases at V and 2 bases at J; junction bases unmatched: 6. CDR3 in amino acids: CASSQYTSGYQETQYF. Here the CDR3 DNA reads TGCGCCAGCAGCCAATATACTAGCGGGTATCAAGAGACCCAGTACTTC.

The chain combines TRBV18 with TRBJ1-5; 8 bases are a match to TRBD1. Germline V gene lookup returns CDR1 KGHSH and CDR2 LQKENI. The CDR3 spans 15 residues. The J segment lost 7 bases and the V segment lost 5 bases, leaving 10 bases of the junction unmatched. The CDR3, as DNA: TGTGCCAGCTCATCAGAGACAGGGGCAGGGCAGCCCCAGCATTTT. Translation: CASSSETGAGQPQHF.

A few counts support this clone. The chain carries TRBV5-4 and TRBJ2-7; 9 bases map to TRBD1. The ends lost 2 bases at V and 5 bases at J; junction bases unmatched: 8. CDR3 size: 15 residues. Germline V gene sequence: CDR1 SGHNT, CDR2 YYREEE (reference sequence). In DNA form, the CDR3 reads TGTGCCAGCAGCTTACGGACAGGGGAGTCGAACGAGCAGTACTTC. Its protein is CASSLRTGESNEQYF.